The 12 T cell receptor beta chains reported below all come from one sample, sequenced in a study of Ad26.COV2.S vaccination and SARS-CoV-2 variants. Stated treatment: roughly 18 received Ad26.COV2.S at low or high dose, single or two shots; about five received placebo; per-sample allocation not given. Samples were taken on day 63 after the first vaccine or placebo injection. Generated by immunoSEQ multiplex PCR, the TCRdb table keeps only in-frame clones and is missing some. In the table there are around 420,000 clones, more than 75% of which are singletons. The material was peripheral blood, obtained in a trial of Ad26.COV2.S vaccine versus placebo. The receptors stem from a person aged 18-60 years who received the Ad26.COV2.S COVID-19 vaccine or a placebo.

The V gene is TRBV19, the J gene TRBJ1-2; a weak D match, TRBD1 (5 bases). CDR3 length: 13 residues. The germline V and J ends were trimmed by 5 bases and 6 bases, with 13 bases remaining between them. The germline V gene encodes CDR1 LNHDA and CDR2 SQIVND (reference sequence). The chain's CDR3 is CASSVTDGHGYTF. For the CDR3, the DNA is TGTGCCAGTAGTGTGACAGATGGACATGGCTACACCTTC.

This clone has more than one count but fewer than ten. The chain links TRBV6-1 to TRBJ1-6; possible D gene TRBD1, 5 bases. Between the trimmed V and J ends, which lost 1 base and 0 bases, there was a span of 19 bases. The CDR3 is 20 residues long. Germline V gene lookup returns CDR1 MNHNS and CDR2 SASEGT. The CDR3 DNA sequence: TGTGCCAGCAGTGAAGGAGGCTTCTCGGGGGGGTTCTCCTATAATTCACCCCTCCACTTT. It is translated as CASSEGGFSGGFSYNSPLHF.

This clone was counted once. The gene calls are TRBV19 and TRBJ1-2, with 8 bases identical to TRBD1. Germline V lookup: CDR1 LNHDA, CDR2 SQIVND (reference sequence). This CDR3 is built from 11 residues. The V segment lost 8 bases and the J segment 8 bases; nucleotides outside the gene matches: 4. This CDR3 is CASSDREGYTF. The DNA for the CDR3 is TGTGCCAGTTCGGACAGGGAAGGCTACACCTTC.

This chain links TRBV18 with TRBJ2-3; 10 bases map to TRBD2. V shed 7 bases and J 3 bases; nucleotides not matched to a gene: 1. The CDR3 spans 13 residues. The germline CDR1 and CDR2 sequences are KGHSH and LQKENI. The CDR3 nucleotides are TGTGCCAGCTTTAGCGGGGGGACAGATACGCAGTATTTT. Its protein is CASFSGGTDTQYF.

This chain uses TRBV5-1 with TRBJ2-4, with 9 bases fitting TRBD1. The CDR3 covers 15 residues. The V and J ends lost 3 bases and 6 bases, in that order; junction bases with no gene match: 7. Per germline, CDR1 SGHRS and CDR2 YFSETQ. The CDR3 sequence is CASSSTQGAINIQYF. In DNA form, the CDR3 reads TGCGCCAGCAGCTCGACACAGGGGGCGATAAACATTCAGTACTTC.

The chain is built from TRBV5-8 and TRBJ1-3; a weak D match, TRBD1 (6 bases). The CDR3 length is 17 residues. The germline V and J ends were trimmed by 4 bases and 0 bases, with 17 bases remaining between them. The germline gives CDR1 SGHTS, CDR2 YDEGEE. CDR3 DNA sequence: TGTGCCAGCAGCCCACGTCCGGGACACAGCTCTGGAAACACCATATATTTT. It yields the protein CASSPRPGHSSGNTIYF.

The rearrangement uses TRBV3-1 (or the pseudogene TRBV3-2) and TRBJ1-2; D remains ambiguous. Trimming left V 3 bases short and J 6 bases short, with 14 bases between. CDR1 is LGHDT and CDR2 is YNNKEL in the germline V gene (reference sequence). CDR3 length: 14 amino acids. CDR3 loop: CASSHVPTWDGYTF. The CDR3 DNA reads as TGTGCCAGCAGCCACGTGCCAACGTGGGATGGCTACACCTTC.

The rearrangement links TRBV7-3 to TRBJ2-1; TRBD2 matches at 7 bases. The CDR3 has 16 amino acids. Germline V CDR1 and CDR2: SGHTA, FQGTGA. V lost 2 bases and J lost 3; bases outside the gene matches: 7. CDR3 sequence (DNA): TGTGCCAGCAGCTTACTTGGGGGGGTCCACTACAATGAGCAGTTCTTC. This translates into CASSLLGGVHYNEQFF.

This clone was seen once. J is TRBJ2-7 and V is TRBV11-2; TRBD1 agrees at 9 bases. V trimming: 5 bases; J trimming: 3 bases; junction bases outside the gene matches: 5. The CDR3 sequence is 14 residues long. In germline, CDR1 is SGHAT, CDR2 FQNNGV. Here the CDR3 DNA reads TGTGCCAGCAGCAGGAGGGACAGGGACTACGAGCAGTACTTC. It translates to CASSRRDRDYEQYF.

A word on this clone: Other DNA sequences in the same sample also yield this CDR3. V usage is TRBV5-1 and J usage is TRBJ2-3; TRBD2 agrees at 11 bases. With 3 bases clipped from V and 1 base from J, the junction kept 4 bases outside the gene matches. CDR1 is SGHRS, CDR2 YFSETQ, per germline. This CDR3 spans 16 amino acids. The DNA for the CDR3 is TGCGCCAGCAGCTCCGGGACTAGCGGCGGCACAGATACGCAGTATTTT. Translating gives CASSSGTSGGTDTQYF.

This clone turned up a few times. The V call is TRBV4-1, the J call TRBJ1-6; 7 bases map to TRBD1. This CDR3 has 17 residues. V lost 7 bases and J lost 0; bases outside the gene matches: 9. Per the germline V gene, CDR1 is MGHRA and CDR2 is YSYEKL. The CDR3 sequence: CASNDREGDSYNSPLHF. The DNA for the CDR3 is TGCGCCAGCAACGACAGGGAGGGGGACTCCTATAATTCACCCCTCCACTTT.

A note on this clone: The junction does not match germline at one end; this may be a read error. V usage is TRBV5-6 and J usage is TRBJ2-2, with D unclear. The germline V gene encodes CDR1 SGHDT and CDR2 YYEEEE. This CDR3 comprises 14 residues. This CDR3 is CASILGGHTGELFF. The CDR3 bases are TGTGCCAGCATCTTGGGTGGTCACACCGGGGAGCTGTTTTTT.